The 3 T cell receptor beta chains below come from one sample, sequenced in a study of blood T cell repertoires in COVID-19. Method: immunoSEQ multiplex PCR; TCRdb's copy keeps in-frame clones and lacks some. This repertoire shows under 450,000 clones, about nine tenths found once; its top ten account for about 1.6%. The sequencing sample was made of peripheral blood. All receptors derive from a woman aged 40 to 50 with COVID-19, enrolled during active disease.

CDR3 nucleotide sequence: TGTGCCAGTAGTATAGGGTCGGGGGGTCCCTACGAGCAGTACTTC. Its protein product is CASSIGSGGPYEQYF. The gene calls are TRBV19 and TRBJ2-7, with 7 bases lining up with TRBD2. The germline V gene encodes CDR1 LNHDA and CDR2 SQIVND (reference sequence). The CDR3 contains 15 residues. Trimming cost V 1 base and J 2 bases; bases outside gene matches: 5.

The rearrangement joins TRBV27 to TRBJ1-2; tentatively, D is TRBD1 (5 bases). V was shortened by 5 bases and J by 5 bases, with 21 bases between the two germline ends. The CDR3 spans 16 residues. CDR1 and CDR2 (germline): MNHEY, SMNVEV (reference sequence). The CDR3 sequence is CASSPWGGRESYGYTF. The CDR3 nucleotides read TGTGCCAGCAGTCCCTGGGGGGGGAGAGAGTCTTATGGCTACACCTTC.

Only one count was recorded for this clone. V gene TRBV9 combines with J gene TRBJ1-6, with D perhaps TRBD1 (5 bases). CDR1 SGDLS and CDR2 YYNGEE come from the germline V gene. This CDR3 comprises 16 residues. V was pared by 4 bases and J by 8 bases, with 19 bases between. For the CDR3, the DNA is TGTGCCAGCAGCCCCGTAAGTGACAGAAACTATTCACCCCTCCACTTT. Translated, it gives CASSPVSDRNYSPLHF. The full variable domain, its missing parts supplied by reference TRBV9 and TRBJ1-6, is DSGVTQTPKHLITATGQRVTLRCSPRSGDLSVYWYQQSLDQGLQFLIQYYNGEERAKGNILERFSAQQFPDLHSELNLSSLELGDSALYFCASSPVSDRNYSPLHFGNGTRLTVT.